Following are 21 T cell receptor beta chains from one sample sequenced in a study of T cells in Graves' hyperthyroidism and ophthalmopathy. Amplification yielded TCR beta CDR3 regions, with RNA transcripts as the source. The HTBI primer set drove a first-round RT-PCR of the TCR CDR3. TCRdb re-derived calls from the multiplex PCR reads in MiXCR, one entry per CDR3 protein. The sample records roughly 180,000 distinct CDR3 sequences, over 7.5% being singletons. Source material: blood. Source of these receptors: a young woman with Graves' hyperthyroidism that later progressed to Graves' ophthalmopathy.

J is TRBJ2-3 and V is TRBV5-4; TRBD1 is a possible D gene (6 bases). There are 16 residues in the CDR3. Germline V CDR1 and CDR2: SGHNT, YYREEE (reference sequence). Trimming took 0 bases from V and 2 from J, leaving 13 bases between them. In DNA form, the CDR3 reads TGTGCCAGCAGCTTGGGACAGGCGATGAACACAGATACGCAGTATTTT. Its protein is CASSLGQAMNTDTQYF.

The genes are TRBV9 and TRBJ2-2; the D gene is possibly TRBD1 (6 bases). CDR3 length: 16 amino acids. V was shortened by 1 base and J by 4 bases, with 14 bases between the two germline ends. The V gene's germline CDR1 is SGDLS and CDR2 YYNGEE. The CDR3 coding sequence is TGTGCCAGCAGCGTATATGGGGGCGGAAGCACCGGGGAGCTGTTTTTT. This gives the protein CASSVYGGGSTGELFF.

This clonotype showed up many times. The CDR3 sequence is CSAPTPFNTEAFF. CDR3 bases: TGCAGTGCCCCGACACCTTTTAACACTGAAGCTTTCTTT. The chain joins TRBV20-1 to TRBJ1-1, with no clear D. The V gene lost 6 bases and the J gene lost 2 bases, with 13 bases spanning the gap. The length of the CDR3 is 13 residues. The germline CDR1 and CDR2 sequences are DFQATT and SNEGSKA (reference sequence).

The V gene is TRBV7-6, the J gene TRBJ1-5, with 10 bases identical to TRBD1. The V and J ends lost 5 bases and 7 bases, in that order; junction bases with no gene match: 14. Germline assignment: CDR1 SGHVS and CDR2 FNYEAQ. This CDR3 region has 17 residues. The CDR3 nucleotides are TGTGCCAGCAGCGGCCCCCGGACAGGGGGTATGGGACAGCCCCAGCATTTT. Amino acid sequence: CASSGPRTGGMGQPQHF.

This clonotype was detected many times. The chain couples TRBV18 to TRBJ2-1; TRBD2 aligns across 7 bases. The CDR3 loop spans 15 amino acids. Germline trimming cut 3 bases from V and 0 bases from J; bases unmatched to any gene: 2. CDR1 and CDR2 from the germline V gene are KGHSH and LQKENI. CDR3 loop: CASSPRTSSYNEQFF. The CDR3 nucleotides read TGTGCCAGCTCACCGCGGACTAGCTCCTACAATGAGCAGTTCTTC.

This clonotype was counted between two and nine times. V gene TRBV29-1 combines with J gene TRBJ2-1; perhaps TRBD2 as D (6 bases). V lost 4 bases to trimming and J lost 2 bases, with 18 bases between them. The CDR3 loop spans 16 amino acids. In germline, CDR1 is SQVTM, CDR2 ANQGSEA. CDR3 nucleotide sequence: TGCAGCGTTGTGTCAGAAAGCGGGTTGGCCTACAATGAGCAGTTCTTC. This encodes CSVVSESGLAYNEQFF.

This clonotype appeared a few times. V gene TRBV5-1 combines with J gene TRBJ2-5; 10 bases fit TRBD2. Germline-derived CDR1 and CDR2 are SGHRS and YFSETQ. CDR3 length: 16 amino acids. Unmatched junction bases numbered 11, after V lost 4 bases and J lost 5 bases. CDR3 nucleotides: TGCGCCAGCAGCGGAGGGACGCTAGCGGGAGTGGAGACCCAGTACTTC. It translates to CASSGGTLAGVETQYF. Full variable domain (missing parts from reference TRBV5-1 and TRBJ2-5): KAGVTQTPRYLIKTRGQQVTLSCSPISGHRSVSWYQQTPGQGLQFLFEYFSETQRNKGNFPGRFSGRQFSNSRSEMNVSTLELGDSALYLCASSGGTLAGVETQYFGPGTRLLVL.

The chain links TRBV12-3 or TRBV12-4 to TRBJ2-5; 10 bases are a match to TRBD2. The CDR3 is 17 amino acids. Losses at the gene ends were 1 base for V and 1 base for J; bases not matched to a gene: 6. The DNA for the CDR3 is TGTGCCAGCAGTTTAGGGGTTAGCGGGAGGACCCAAGAGACCCAGTACTTC. It encodes CASSLGVSGRTQETQYF.

This clonotype was recorded a few times. The chain employs TRBV4-2 and TRBJ2-7; D perhaps matches TRBD2 (6 bases). Germline values: CDR1 LGHNA, CDR2 YNFKEQ. CDR3 length equals 14 residues. The V and J ends lost 0 bases and 5 bases respectively, with 11 bases between them. CDR3 amino acids: CASSQETSFDEQYF. CDR3 DNA sequence: TGTGCCAGCAGCCAAGAAACTAGCTTCGACGAGCAGTACTTC.

This clonotype was seen repeatedly, ten times or more. The chain recombines TRBV27 with TRBJ1-2; D call uncertain. The CDR3 has 13 amino acids. Germline CDR1 is MNHEY and CDR2 is SMNVEV (reference sequence). V was pared by 3 bases and J by 6 bases, with 11 bases between. In DNA form, the CDR3 reads TGTGCCAGCAGTTTTACGCCAACCCATGGCTACACCTTC. Residues: CASSFTPTHGYTF.

For this clonotype: The junction does not match germline at one end; this may be a read error. The chain uses TRBV10-3 and TRBJ2-6, with D perhaps matching TRBD1 (5 bases). CDR3 length equals 15 residues. Germline loops: CDR1 ENHRY, CDR2 SYGVKD. CDR3 amino acids: CAISDMSSGANILTF. In DNA form, the CDR3 reads TGTGCCATCAGTGACATGAGCTCTGGGGCCAACATCCTGACTTTC.

This clonotype was found a few times. The J gene is TRBJ2-7, the V gene TRBV2; 7 bases are shared with TRBD2. With 4 bases clipped from V and 6 bases from J, the junction kept 12 bases outside the gene matches. The CDR3 is 15 residues long. CDR1 SNHLY and CDR2 FYNNEI come from the germline V gene. CDR3 nucleotide sequence: TGTGCCAGCAGTGGGGGAGGGTTCGAAAGGGGCGAGCAGTACTTC. Its protein product is CASSGGGFERGEQYF.

This clonotype was picked up many times. The chain combines TRBV7-9 with TRBJ2-4, with 10 bases aligning to TRBD1. Germline lookup yields CDR1 SEHNR and CDR2 FQNEAQ (reference sequence). The length of the CDR3 is 17 residues. The V segment lost 5 bases and the J segment 4 bases; nucleotides outside the gene matches: 11. In DNA form, the CDR3 reads TGTGCCAGCAGCAGAGCCCGGGACAGGGGATCAAAAAACATTCAGTACTTC. This translates into CASSRARDRGSKNIQYF.

This chain links TRBV3-1 with TRBJ1-2; D is unresolved. Germline-derived CDR1 and CDR2 are LGHDT and YNNKEL (reference sequence). Trimming removed 0 bases at V and 1 base at J, with 12 bases between. CDR3 length: 16 residues. The CDR3 region has the DNA TGTGCCAGCAGCCAAGAAAGTAGTGGAGGTAACTATGGCTACACCTTC. Its protein product is CASSQESSGGNYGYTF.

This clonotype was seen many times. The chain links TRBV29-1 to TRBJ2-7, with D unresolved. V shed 4 bases and J shed 0 bases, with 7 bases lying between them. CDR1 is SQVTM and CDR2 is ANQGSEA in the germline V gene. The CDR3 totals 12 residues. The CDR3 DNA is TGCAGCGTTGTGAGCGACTCCTACGAGCAGTACTTC. It encodes CSVVSDSYEQYF.

This clonotype was detected a few times. The rearrangement joins TRBV24-1 to TRBJ2-1; 14 bases are shared with TRBD2. V was pared by 2 bases and J by 0 bases, with 5 bases of the junction left unmatched. There are 19 residues in the CDR3. CDR1 and CDR2 from the germline V gene are KGHDR and SFDVKD. CDR3 sequence reads: CATSDSGLAGGSSYNEQFF. The CDR3 DNA is TGTGCCACCAGTGATTCCGGACTAGCGGGGGGTAGCTCCTACAATGAGCAGTTCTTC.

At least ten counts were recorded for this clonotype. DNA for the CDR3: TGTGCCAGCAGCGTAGCTCGGACAGGGTATAGCAATCAGCCCCAGCATTTT. Translated, it gives CASSVARTGYSNQPQHF. The chain links TRBV9 to TRBJ1-5; 8 bases align to TRBD1. V lost 0 bases and J lost 0; bases outside the gene matches: 5. Germline loops: CDR1 SGDLS, CDR2 YYNGEE. The CDR3 covers 17 residues.

V usage is TRBV27 and J usage is TRBJ2-7; TRBD2 aligns across 8 bases. J was trimmed by 3 bases and V by 1 base; bases with no gene match: 8. CDR3 length equals 16 residues. The germline V gene has CDR1 MNHEY and CDR2 SMNVEV (reference sequence). The CDR3 reads CASSLLSRRGVYEQYF. The CDR3 DNA is TGTGCCAGCAGTTTATTATCCAGGCGGGGGGTCTACGAGCAGTACTTC.

This clonotype came up many times. The J gene is TRBJ2-7, the V gene TRBV20-1, with D maybe TRBD2 (7 bases). The CDR3 spans 12 residues. Germline V gene data show CDR1 as DFQATT and CDR2 as SNEGSKA (reference sequence). The V and J ends lost 3 bases and 3 bases respectively, with 9 bases between them. CDR3 in DNA: TGCAGTGCTAGCGGGGGGCACTACGAGCAGTACTTC. It specifies CSASGGHYEQYF.

The sample holds many counts of this clonotype. CDR3 nucleotide sequence: TGTGCCAGCAGCCTTGTGTGGGTAGATACGCAGTATTTT. This gives the protein CASSLVWVDTQYF. The V and J genes are TRBV28 and TRBJ2-3, with D uncertain. The CDR3 extends over 13 amino acids. In germline, CDR1 is MDHEN, CDR2 SYDVKM. V was trimmed by 6 bases and J by 5 bases, leaving 12 bases between them.

This clonotype was detected many times. The V and J genes are TRBV20-1 and TRBJ2-1, with D perhaps matching TRBD2 (6 bases). Germline V gene lookup returns CDR1 DFQATT and CDR2 SNEGSKA (reference sequence). The CDR3 has 16 amino acids. Deletions cut 5 bases from V and 1 base from J, with 18 bases between. CDR3 bases: TGCAGTGCTCAAACTTTGACTAGAGGGTCCTACAATGAGCAGTTCTTC. It translates to CSAQTLTRGSYNEQFF.